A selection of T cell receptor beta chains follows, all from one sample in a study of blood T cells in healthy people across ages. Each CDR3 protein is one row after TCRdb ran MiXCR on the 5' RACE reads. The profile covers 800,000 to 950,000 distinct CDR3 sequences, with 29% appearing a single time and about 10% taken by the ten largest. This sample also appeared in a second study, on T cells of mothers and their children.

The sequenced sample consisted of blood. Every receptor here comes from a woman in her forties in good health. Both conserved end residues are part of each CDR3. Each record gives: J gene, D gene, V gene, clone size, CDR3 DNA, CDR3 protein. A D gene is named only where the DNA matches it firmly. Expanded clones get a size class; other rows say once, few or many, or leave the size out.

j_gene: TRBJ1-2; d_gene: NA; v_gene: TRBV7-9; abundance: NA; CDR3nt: TGTGCCAGCAGCCCATTTGGGGTCCGGGGCTACACCTTC; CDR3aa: CASSPFGVRGYTF
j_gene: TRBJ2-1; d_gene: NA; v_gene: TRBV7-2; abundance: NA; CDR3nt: TGTGCCAGCAGCGGCAGGATAACCGGAGAGCAGTTCTTC; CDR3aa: CASSGRITGEQFF
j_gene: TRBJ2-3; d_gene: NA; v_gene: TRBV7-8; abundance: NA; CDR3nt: TGTGCCAGCAGCTTTGGGTGGGGAGGGGGGCAAGATACGCAGTATTTT; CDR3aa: CASSFGWGGGQDTQYF
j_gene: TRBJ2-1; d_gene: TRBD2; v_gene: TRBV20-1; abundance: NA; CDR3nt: TGCAGTGCTAGAGATATCGCGGGGGGTTTAAATGAGCAGTTCTTC; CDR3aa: CSARDIAGGLNEQFF
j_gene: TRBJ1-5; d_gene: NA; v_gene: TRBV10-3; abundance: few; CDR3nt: TGTGCCACCGGGCAGGGGTTAAGCAATCAGCCCCAGCATTTT; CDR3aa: CATGQGLSNQPQHF
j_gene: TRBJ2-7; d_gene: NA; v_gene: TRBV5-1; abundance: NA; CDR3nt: TGCGCCAGCAGCTTGGAAGTGGGGGCCCCATACGAGCAGTACTTC; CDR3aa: CASSLEVGAPYEQYF
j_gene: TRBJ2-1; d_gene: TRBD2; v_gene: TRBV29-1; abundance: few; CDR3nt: TGCAGCGTTGAAGGAGCTAGCGGGGCTACCTCCTACAATGAGCAGTTCTTC; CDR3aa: CSVEGASGATSYNEQFF
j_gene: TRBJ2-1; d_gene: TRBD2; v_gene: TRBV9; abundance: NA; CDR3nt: TGTGCCAGCAGCGTGACTAGCGGGGCGAACCGATACAATGAGCAGTTCTTC; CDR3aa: CASSVTSGANRYNEQFF
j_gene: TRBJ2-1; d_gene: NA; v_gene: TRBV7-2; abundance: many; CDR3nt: TGTGCCAACAGCTTACGGTGGGGAGACAATGAGCAGTTCTTC; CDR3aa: CANSLRWGDNEQFF
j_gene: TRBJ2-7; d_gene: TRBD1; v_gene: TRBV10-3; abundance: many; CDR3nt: TGTGCCATCAGTGTGGGGACAGGGCACTACGAGCAGTACTTC; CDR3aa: CAISVGTGHYEQYF
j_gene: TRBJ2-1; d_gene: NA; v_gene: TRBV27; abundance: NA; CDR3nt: TGTGCCAGCACCGACCGGGGGCTAGCGTCCAATGAGCAGTTCTTC; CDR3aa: CASTDRGLASNEQFF
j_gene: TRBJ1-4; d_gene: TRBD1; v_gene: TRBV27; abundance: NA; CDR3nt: TGTGCCAGCAGACCCGAAATCGGACAGGCCGAGAATGAAAAACTGTTTTTT; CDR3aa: CASRPEIGQAENEKLFF
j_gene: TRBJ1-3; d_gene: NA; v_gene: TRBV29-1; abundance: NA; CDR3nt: TGCAGCGCCCACGAGGGTACGGGAAACACCATATATTTT; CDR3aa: CSAHEGTGNTIYF
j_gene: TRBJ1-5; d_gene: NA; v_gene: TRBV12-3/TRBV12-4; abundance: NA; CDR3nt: TGTGCCAGCAGTTTAAACAGGCACAATCAGCCCCAGCATTTT; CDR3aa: CASSLNRHNQPQHF
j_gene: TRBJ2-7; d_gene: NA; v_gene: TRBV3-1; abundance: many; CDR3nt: TGTGCCAGCAGTTCCGCCGGGATTTCCTACGAGCAGTACTTC; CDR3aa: CASSSAGISYEQYF
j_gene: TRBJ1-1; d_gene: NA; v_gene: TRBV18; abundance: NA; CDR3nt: TGTGCCAGCTCACCACCAGGGTTTCCCACTGAAGCTTTCTTT; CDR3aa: CASSPPGFPTEAFF
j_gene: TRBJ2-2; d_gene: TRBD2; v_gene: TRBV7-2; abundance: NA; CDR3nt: TGTGCCAGCAGCTTAGGCGGACTAGCGTTGCCCGGGGAGCTGTTTTTT; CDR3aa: CASSLGGLALPGELFF
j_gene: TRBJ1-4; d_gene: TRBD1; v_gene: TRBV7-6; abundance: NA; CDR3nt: TGTGCCAGCACCCTAAGCCAGGGGGAGGCTAATGAAAAACTGTTTTTT; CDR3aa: CASTLSQGEANEKLFF
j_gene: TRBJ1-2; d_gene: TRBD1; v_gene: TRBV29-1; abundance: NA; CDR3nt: TGCAGCGTCGCCGGGACAGGGAGCCGTGCTAACTATGGCTACACCTTC; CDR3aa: CSVAGTGSRANYGYTF
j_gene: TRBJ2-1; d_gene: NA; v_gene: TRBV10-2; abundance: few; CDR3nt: TGCGCCAGCAACCTCCCCAATAGGGCGGTCCCTGGGGATGAGCAGTTCTTC; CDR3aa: CASNLPNRAVPGDEQFF
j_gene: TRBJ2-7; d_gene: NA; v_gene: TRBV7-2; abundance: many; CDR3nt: TGTGCCAGCAGCTCCGGACCCGCGGGCGAGCAGTACTTC; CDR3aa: CASSSGPAGEQYF
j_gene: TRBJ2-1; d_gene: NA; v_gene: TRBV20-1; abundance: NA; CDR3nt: TGCAGTGCTAGAGATCTACAGGGGGGGAATGAGCAGTTCTTC; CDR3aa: CSARDLQGGNEQFF
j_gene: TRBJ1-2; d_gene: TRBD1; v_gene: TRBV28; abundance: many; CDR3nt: TGTGCCAGCAGGTCAACAGGGGATCGACATGGCTACACCTTC; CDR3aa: CASRSTGDRHGYTF
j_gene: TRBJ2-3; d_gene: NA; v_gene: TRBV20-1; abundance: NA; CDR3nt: TGCAGTGCTGGAGGCGACCGCCGCGCAGATACGCAGTATTTT; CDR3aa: CSAGGDRRADTQYF
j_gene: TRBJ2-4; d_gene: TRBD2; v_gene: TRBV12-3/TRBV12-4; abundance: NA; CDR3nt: TGTGCCAGCAGTTGGGCTAGCGGGGGGGCCGGGGCTGGAAGTCAGTACTTC; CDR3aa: CASSWASGGAGAGSQYF
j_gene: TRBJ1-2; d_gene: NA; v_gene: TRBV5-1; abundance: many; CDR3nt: TGCGCCAGCAGAAGGGGGACGAAAGGCTACACCTTC; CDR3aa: CASRRGTKGYTF
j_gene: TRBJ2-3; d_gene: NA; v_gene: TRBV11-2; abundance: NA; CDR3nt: TGTGCCAGCAGCGCCGGGTTTTCTAGTACGCAGTATTTT; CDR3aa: CASSAGFSSTQYF
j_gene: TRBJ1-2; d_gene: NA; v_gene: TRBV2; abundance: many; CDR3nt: TGTGCCAGCAGAGTCGGGACAATTTATGGCTACACCTTC; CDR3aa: CASRVGTIYGYTF
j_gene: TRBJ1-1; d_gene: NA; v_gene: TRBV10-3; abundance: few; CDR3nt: TGTGCCATCAGCCCGTCTAGGGCCGGAGCTTTCTTT; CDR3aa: CAISPSRAGAFF
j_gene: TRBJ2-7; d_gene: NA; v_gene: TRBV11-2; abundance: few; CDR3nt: TGTGCCAGCAGCTGGGACAAGCGATCCTACGAGCAGTACTTC; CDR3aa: CASSWDKRSYEQYF
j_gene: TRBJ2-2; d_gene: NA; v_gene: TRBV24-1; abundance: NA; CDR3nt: TGTGCCACCAGTGACACCGGGGAGCTGTTTTTT; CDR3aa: CATSDTGELFF
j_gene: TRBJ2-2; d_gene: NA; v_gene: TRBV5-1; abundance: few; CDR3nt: TGCGCCAGCAGCATAGGGGAACGGAGCACCGGGGAGCTGTTTTTT; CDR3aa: CASSIGERSTGELFF
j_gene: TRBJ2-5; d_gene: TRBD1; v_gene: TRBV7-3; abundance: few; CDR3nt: TGTGCCAGCAGCCCCGGACAGGGGCTGGGGACCCAGTACTTC; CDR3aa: CASSPGQGLGTQYF
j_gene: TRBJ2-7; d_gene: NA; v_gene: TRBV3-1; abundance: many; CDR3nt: TGTGCCAGCAGCGGCCGAGCGACAGGCTCCTACGAGCAGTACTTC; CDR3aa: CASSGRATGSYEQYF
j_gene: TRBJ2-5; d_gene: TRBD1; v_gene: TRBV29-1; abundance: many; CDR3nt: TGCAGCGTTGGGACAGGGCAAGAGACCCAGTACTTC; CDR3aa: CSVGTGQETQYF
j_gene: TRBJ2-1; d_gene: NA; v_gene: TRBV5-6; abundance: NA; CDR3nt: TGTGCCAGCAGCTTGGAGGTGGGGGAGCTGAGTAATGAGCAGTTCTTC; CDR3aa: CASSLEVGELSNEQFF
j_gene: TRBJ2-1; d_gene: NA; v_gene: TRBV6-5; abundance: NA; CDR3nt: TGTGCCAGCAGTTACCGGCCTGCGATAATTCTGTGGAATGAGCAGTTCTTC; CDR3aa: CASSYRPAIILWNEQFF
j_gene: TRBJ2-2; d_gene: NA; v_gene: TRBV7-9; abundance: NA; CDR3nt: TGTGCCAGCAGCACGGGGGCCCCGAACACCGGGGAGCTGTTTTTT; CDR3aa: CASSTGAPNTGELFF
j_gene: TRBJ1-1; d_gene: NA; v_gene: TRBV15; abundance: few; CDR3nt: TGTGCCACCAGCGAGGCAGGGGCGGAGGACGGCGAAGCTTTCTTT; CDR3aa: CATSEAGAEDGEAFF
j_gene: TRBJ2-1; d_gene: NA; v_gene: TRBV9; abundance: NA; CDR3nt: TGTGCCGGCAGCGTAGAGGTCAGCTCCTACAATGAGCAGTTCTTC; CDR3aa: CAGSVEVSSYNEQFF
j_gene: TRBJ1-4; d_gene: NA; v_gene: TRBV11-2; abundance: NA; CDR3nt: TGTGCCAGCAGCTCTATACGAGACAGGAATCGAGACAAACTGTTTTTT; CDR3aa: CASSSIRDRNRDKLFF
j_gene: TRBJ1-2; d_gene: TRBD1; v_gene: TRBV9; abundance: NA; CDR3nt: TGTGCCAGCAGCGAATGGGACAGTCCTAACTATGACTACACCTTC; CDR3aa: CASSEWDSPNYDYTF
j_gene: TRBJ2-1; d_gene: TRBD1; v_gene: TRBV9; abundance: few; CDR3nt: TGTGCCAGCAGCGTAGAGGTAACAGGGGGGAGTAATGAGCAGTTCTTC; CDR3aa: CASSVEVTGGSNEQFF
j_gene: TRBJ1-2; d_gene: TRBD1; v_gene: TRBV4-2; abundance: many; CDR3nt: TGTGCCAGCAGCCCGGGACAGGGAGTCGGCTATGGCTACACCTTC; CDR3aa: CASSPGQGVGYGYTF
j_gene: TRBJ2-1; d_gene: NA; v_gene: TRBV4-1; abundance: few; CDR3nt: TGCGCCAGCAGACAGGACCATGAGCAGTTCTTC; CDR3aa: CASRQDHEQFF
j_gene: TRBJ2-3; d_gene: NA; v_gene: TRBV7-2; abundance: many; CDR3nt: TGTGCCAGCAGCCTCCAATTGGATAGGGCAGATACGCAGTATTTT; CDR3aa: CASSLQLDRADTQYF
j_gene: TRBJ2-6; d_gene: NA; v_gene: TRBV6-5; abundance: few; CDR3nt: TGTGCCAGCAGTTACTCGACGGGTAGGGCCCCATTCTCTGGGGCCAACGTCCTGACTTTC; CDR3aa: CASSYSTGRAPFSGANVLTF
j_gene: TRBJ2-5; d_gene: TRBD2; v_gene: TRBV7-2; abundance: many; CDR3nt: TGTGCCAGCAGCTTTGATCCGACTAGCACAGAGACCCAGTACTTC; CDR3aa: CASSFDPTSTETQYF
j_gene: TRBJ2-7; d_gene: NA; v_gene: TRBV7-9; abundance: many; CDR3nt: TGTGCCAGCAGCCCCAAGGGGCCCCACGAGCAGTACTTC; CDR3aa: CASSPKGPHEQYF
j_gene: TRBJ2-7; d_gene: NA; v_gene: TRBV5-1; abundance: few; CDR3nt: TGCGCCAGCAGCTTGGTAGGCGGACCCGAGCAGTACTTC; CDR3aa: CASSLVGGPEQYF
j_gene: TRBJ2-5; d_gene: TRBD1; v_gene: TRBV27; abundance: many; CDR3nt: TGTGCCAGCAGCACCGACAGGGGGCCCCAAGAGACCCAGTACTTC; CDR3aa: CASSTDRGPQETQYF
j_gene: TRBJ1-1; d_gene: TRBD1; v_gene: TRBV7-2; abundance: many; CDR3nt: TGTGCCAGCAGCTTCGGGACAGGGGGGAACACTGAAGCTTTCTTT; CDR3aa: CASSFGTGGNTEAFF
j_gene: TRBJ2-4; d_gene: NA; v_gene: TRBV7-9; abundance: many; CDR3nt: TGTGCCAGCAAACAGGGTAGCAAAAACATTCAGTACTTC; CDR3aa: CASKQGSKNIQYF
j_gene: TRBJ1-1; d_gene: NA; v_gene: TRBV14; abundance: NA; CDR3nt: TGTGCCAGCAGCCAAGAAGAGATGAACACTGAAGCTTTCTTT; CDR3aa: CASSQEEMNTEAFF
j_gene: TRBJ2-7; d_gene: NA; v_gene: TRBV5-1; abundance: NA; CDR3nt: TGCGCCAGCAGCCCCCACGGCAATGAGCAGTACTTC; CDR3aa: CASSPHGNEQYF
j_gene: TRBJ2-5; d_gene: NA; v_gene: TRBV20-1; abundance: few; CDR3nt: TGCAGTGCTAGAGGGGCAGGGATAGAGACCCAGTACTTC; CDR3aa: CSARGAGIETQYF
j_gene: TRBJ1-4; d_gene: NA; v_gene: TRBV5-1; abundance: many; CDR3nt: TGCGCCAGCAGACTCGGGAGTGCAACTAATGAAAAACTGTTTTTT; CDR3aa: CASRLGSATNEKLFF
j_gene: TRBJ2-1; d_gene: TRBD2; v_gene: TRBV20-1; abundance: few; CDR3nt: TGCAGTGCTAGTGACACGGGACTAGCGGGGGGCCAGGAGTTCTTC; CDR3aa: CSASDTGLAGGQEFF
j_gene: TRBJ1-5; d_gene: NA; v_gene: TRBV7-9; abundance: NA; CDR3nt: TGTGCCAGCAGCTTCAGTGACAACAATCAGCCCCAGCATTTT; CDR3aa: CASSFSDNNQPQHF
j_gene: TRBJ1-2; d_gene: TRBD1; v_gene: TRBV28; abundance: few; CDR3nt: TGTGCCAGCAGTGGGGCGGGACAGGGCCTTCTTTTTAACTATGGCTACACCTTC; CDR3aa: CASSGAGQGLLFNYGYTF